This T cell receptor beta chain was documented in a study of T cells in Graves' hyperthyroidism and ophthalmopathy (dated by TCRdb to about 2019). Study-level background: TCR V-J signatures able to tell the groups apart were searched for in a discovery cohort of 95 to 100 patients, of whom 40 to 45 had Graves' ophthalmopathy and about 60 had stable Graves' hyperthyroidism. Whether ophthalmopathy could be predicted prospectively was tested in an independent validation cohort made up of 18 to 20 hyperthyroidism patients plus 17 patients who later progressed to ophthalmopathy. Following sampling, methimazole starting at 30 mg daily was given to hyperthyroidism patients, and high-dose intravenous methylprednisolone was given to ophthalmopathy patients. The 100 discovery patients were divided at random into training and test sets in a 7:3 ratio. Thyroid tissue and blood T-cell repertoires from six Graves' hyperthyroidism patients were also compared in the study. According to the paper, TCR Vbeta CDR3 sequencing was carried out on around 140 peripheral blood samples, which came from fewer than 50 ophthalmopathy, about 75 hyperthyroidism and approximately 17 progressor patients.

Overall study outcomes, separate from this receptor: Sample size was not statistically predetermined, and investigators were not blinded to group allocation. In validation, the model predicted progression to ophthalmopathy a median of approximately 6.6 months before onset, with about 67% sensitivity and about 72% specificity. Blood samples also contained most of the expanded thyroid clonotypes (frequency above 0.001), which suggests that blood repertoires may reflect thyroid immune responses. A 13 V-J signature model separated ophthalmopathy from stable hyperthyroidism, with 87.88% sensitivity and 81.08% specificity in cross-validation and 80%/75% in testing.

Any patient with an uncontrolled infection, another autoimmune disease, pregnancy or lactation was excluded. Diagnoses were based on clinical symptoms, serum thyroxine and TRAb, thyroid ultrasound and orbital computed tomography. Total RNA was extracted using Trizol reagent, and RNA quality was assessed on an Agilent 2100 Bioanalyzer. Amplification of TCR beta CDR3 regions was carried out from RNA transcripts. The first round of RT-PCR for the TCR CDR3 was performed with the HTBI primer set and the Qiagen OneStep RT-PCR kit. Libraries were constructed in a second round of multiplex PCR, after which size selection and purification were performed. Paired-end sequencing of the libraries was performed with 100 bp reads on an Illumina HiSeq2000. The study's processing was this. SOAPnuke was used to process the raw data, with reads discarded if the reads contained adapters or uncalled bases, had a mean Phred below 15, or lacked an exact constant-primer or identifier match. COPE v1.2.5 was used to merge the high-quality paired reads, and each unique nucleotide sequence was defined as a clonotype. MiTCR v1.1 was used to align clonotypes to the IMGT TRBV, TRBD and TRBJ reference segments. Only V-J combinations with frequency above 0.0001, covering about 99% of repertoires, were analysed. A TCS score was defined as the ratio between F50 (clonal expansion) and ExV (chaos), using BLOSUM62-based TCRdist between CDR3 peptides within each V-J. Welch's t-statistics and random forest reduced just over 500 V-J features to 13, which were used in a naive Bayes classifier (R e1071). The similarity between thyroid and blood repertoires was quantified using the Morisita-Horn index. TCRdb trimmed public reads at Q25 via fastp, called clones via MiXCR and kept in-frame beta chains. Records with the same CDR3 protein are collapsed into one entry carrying the most frequent genes and DNA. The V and J calls and clone size come from TCRdb's table, not from the authors' own analysis. The sample data list 500,000 to 600,000 distinct CDR3 sequences, and under 60% of these were observed just once. The ten largest account for around 17% of the sample.

About this clonotype: This receptor's antigen is unknown. No base quality values were provided; no much bigger clone lies one nucleotide off.

The sequencing sample was made of peripheral blood or thyroid tissue (not recorded which). The receptor comes from an adult woman with Graves' disease, either hyperthyroidism or ophthalmopathy (not recorded which).

The CDR3 region reads CASSTDAANYGYTF. In nucleotide form, the sequence is TGTGCCAGTAGTACAGATGCAGCTAACTATGGCTACACCTTC. This chain joins TRBV19 to TRBJ1-2, with the D gene not clear enough to name. Its CDR3 holds 14 amino acids, cysteine through phenylalanine. Kept here is only the CDR3 DNA, which spans 42 bases and is read in frame from base 1. CDR1 and CDR2, per the germline V gene (reference sequence), are LNHDA and SQIVND. V drops 4 bases and J drops 0 bases, leaving 9 bases in between.